This entry lists 26 T cell receptor beta chains sequenced from one sample in a study of shared clonotypes between healthy human individuals. The repertoire was sequenced with immunoSEQ multiplex PCR; TCRdb's copy has only in-frame clones and lacks some. This table holds millions of clones, roughly 91% found once. It was CD45RO-negative cells, positively selected for CCR7, that made up naive CD8 cells, with terminally differentiated effector memory CD45RA+ cells excluded. The source material was naive CD8+ T cells from PBMCs. The receptors shown here come from a man in his late teens or twenties in good health. Some clones in this sample may be carry-over from other donors' samples.

This chain uses TRBV9 with TRBJ2-3, with a weak D call TRBD2 (5 bases). This CDR3 has 17 amino acids. Germline V CDR1 and CDR2: SGDLS, YYNGEE. Trimming stripped 2 bases from V and 6 bases from J, with 22 bases between. CDR3: CASSVTLNPGSIDTQYF. CDR3 bases: TGTGCCAGCAGCGTGACACTGAATCCGGGATCAATTGATACGCAGTATTTT.

V gene TRBV21-1 combines with J gene TRBJ2-7; TRBD2 is the table's D call, not checked against the DNA. TRBV21-1 has pseudogene status. The CDR3 runs 16 residues. The CDR3 region is CASSKRPGLPNYEQYF. Here the CDR3 DNA reads TGTGCCAGCAGCAAACGGCCAGGACTACCTAACTACGAGCAGTACTTC.

This chain joins TRBV27 and TRBJ2-7; the match to TRBD2 covers 14 bases. The germline V gene encodes CDR1 MNHEY and CDR2 SMNVEV (reference sequence). With 6 bases clipped from V and 5 bases from J, the junction kept 24 bases outside the gene matches. The CDR3 sequence is 21 residues long. DNA of the CDR3: TGTGCCAGCAGGCGCTGGGGGAGGGGACTAGCGGGAGTTTCCCCGGGCGACGAGCAGTACTTC. Its protein is CASRRWGRGLAGVSPGDEQYF.

V and J are TRBV2 and TRBJ1-3; 8 bases agree with TRBD1. V trimming: 6 bases; J trimming: 0 bases; junction bases outside the gene matches: 10. The CDR3 runs 17 residues. Germline CDR1 and CDR2: SNHLY and FYNNEI. The DNA of the CDR3 is TGTGCCAGCAGCGACTCCCACAGGGGGTACTCTGGAAACACCATATATTTT. Encoded protein: CASSDSHRGYSGNTIYF.

V usage is TRBV29-1 and J usage is TRBJ2-7, with TRBD1 identical over 7 bases. CDR3 length: 16 amino acids. Germline-derived CDR1 and CDR2 are SQVTM and ANQGSEA. The ends lost 0 bases at V and 0 bases at J; junction bases unmatched: 8. CDR3 region: CSVEDWDSEFSYEQYF. CDR3 nucleotides: TGCAGCGTTGAAGATTGGGACAGCGAGTTCTCCTACGAGCAGTACTTC.

This clone has just one count. This chain links TRBV7-9 with TRBJ1-5, with TRBD1 identical over 9 bases. CDR1 and CDR2 from the germline V gene are SEHNR and FQNEAQ (reference sequence). This CDR3 region has 18 residues. V was pared by 2 bases and J by 5 bases, with 13 bases of the junction left unmatched. The CDR3 here is CASSLHPSSTGGYQPQHF. CDR3 bases: TGTGCCAGCAGCTTACATCCCTCGTCGACAGGGGGGTATCAGCCCCAGCATTTT.

This chain joins TRBV7-2 and TRBJ2-3; no clear D gene. With 6 bases removed from V and 4 bases from J, the gap between germline ends came to 11 bases. Germline CDR1 is SGHTA and CDR2 is FQGNSA. The CDR3 is 13 amino acids. The CDR3 sequence is CASSRIRPDTQYF. CDR3 in DNA: TGTGCCAGCAGTCGGATTAGGCCAGATACGCAGTATTTT.

Of note for this clone: This same CDR3 is encoded by further DNA sequences in the sample. The V and J genes are TRBV27 and TRBJ1-1; D possibly corresponds to TRBD1 (5 bases). Germline V gene sequence: CDR1 MNHEY, CDR2 SMNVEV (reference sequence). Trimming shortened V by 1 base and J by 4 bases, and 7 bases separated the two germline ends. The CDR3 sequence is 13 residues long. The CDR3 nucleotides are TGTGCCAGCAGTTTATTGGGGGGCACTGAAGCTTTCTTT. Protein: CASSLLGGTEAFF.

The rearrangement uses TRBV27 and TRBJ2-3; the match to TRBD2 covers 7 bases. In germline, CDR1 is MNHEY, CDR2 SMNVEV (reference sequence). CDR3 length equals 16 residues. After removal of 8 bases from V and 0 bases from J, the junction contained 11 bases not matched to a gene. CDR3 loop: CASSDLLAGSTDTQYF. The CDR3 coding sequence is TGTGCCAGCTCTGACCTCTTAGCGGGTAGCACAGATACGCAGTATTTT.

This CDR3 reads CASSSTGGSTQYF. The CDR3 DNA follows: TGTGCCAGCAGCTCAACTGGGGGGTCGACCCAGTACTTC. The V gene is TRBV5-4, the J gene TRBJ2-5, with D tentatively TRBD2 (6 bases). V dropped 3 bases and J dropped 7 bases, with 13 bases sitting between them. There are 13 residues in the CDR3. Germline-derived CDR1 and CDR2 are SGHNT and YYREEE (reference sequence).

V usage is TRBV10-2 and J usage is TRBJ1-1; 10 nucleotides agree with TRBD1. Trimming cost V 8 bases and J 3 bases; bases outside gene matches: 6. From germline, CDR1 is WSHSY and CDR2 SAAADI. CDR3 length: 14 amino acids. Here the CDR3 DNA reads TGCGCCAGCGGACTCGGGACAGGGGACACTGAAGCTTTCTTT. This sequence encodes CASGLGTGDTEAFF.

As concerns this clone: Within the sample, other DNA sequences also encode this same CDR3. The chain uses TRBV27 and TRBJ1-4; 9 bases map to TRBD1. The CDR3 totals 14 residues. V lost 6 bases to trimming and J lost 5 bases; unmatched junction nucleotides: 4. Per germline, CDR1 MNHEY and CDR2 SMNVEV (reference sequence). CDR3 in amino acids: CASSLTGGNEKLFF. CDR3 in DNA: TGTGCCAGCAGCTTGACAGGGGGGAATGAAAAACTGTTTTTT.

V is TRBV27 and J is TRBJ2-1; 10 bases align to TRBD1. The V and J ends lost 2 bases and 4 bases, in that order; junction bases with no gene match: 2. Germline lookup yields CDR1 MNHEY and CDR2 SMNVEV (reference sequence). The CDR3 loop spans 15 amino acids. The CDR3 DNA sequence: TGTGCCAGCAGTTTAGACAGGGGGCGATACAATGAGCAGTTCTTC. It yields the protein CASSLDRGRYNEQFF.

The V gene is TRBV6-5, the J gene TRBJ2-7; D may be TRBD2 (6 bases). V was clipped by 4 bases and J by 0 bases, with 10 bases between them. The CDR3 loop spans 14 amino acids. CDR1 MNHEY and CDR2 SVGAGI come from the germline V gene. The CDR3, as DNA: TGTGCCAGCAGTTGGGACTCGAGCTCCTACGAGCAGTACTTC. Translating gives CASSWDSSSYEQYF.

This chain joins TRBV7-2 and TRBJ2-7; 7 nucleotides align to TRBD2. The V gene's germline CDR1 is SGHTA and CDR2 FQGNSA. V was clipped by 1 base and J by 6 bases; unmatched bases: 3. This CDR3 region has 13 residues. The DNA for the CDR3 is TGTGCCAGCAGCTTAGGACTAGCCCGCGAGCAGTACTTC. Encoded protein: CASSLGLAREQYF.

CDR3 bases: TGTGCCAGCAGCTTGGCCGCAGCGGAGTCCCTGGGCGGGGAGCTGTTTTTT. Translating gives CASSLAAAESLGGELFF. The gene calls are TRBV5-5 and TRBJ2-2; the D gene is possibly TRBD2 (5 bases). V lost 0 bases and J 7 bases, leaving 19 bases between the germline ends. This CDR3 contains 17 residues. Germline CDR1 is SGHKS and CDR2 is YYEKEE (reference sequence). Full variable domain (outside the CDR3, taken from reference TRBV5-5 and TRBJ2-2): DAGVTQSPTHLIKTRGQQVTLRCSPISGHKSVSWYQQVLGQGPQFIFQYYEKEERGRGNFPDRFSARQFPNYSSELNVNALLLGDSALYLCASSLAAAESLGGELFFGEGSRLTVL.

V gene TRBV10-2 combines with J gene TRBJ2-7; D unclear. Germline loops: CDR1 WSHSY, CDR2 SAAADI. Trimming removed 0 bases at V and 1 base at J, with 10 bases between. The CDR3 sequence is 15 residues long. The CDR3, as DNA: TGCGCCAGCAGTGAGTCTTTGGGTATATCCTACGAGCAGTACTTC. Its protein is CASSESLGISYEQYF.

This chain connects TRBV11-2 to TRBJ2-7; D is ambiguous. Germline values: CDR1 SGHAT, CDR2 FQNNGV. The CDR3 length is 13 residues. V gave up 2 bases and J gave up 3 bases, with 8 bases separating them. DNA for the CDR3: TGTGCCAGCAGCTTAACCCCGGGCTACGAGCAGTACTTC. Translation gives CASSLTPGYEQYF. Drawing the rest from reference TRBV11-2 and TRBJ2-7, the complete variable domain is EAGVAQSPRYKIIEKRQSVAFWCNPISGHATLYWYQQILGQGPKLLIQFQNNGVVDDSQLPKDRFSAERLKGVDSTLKIQPAKLEDSAVYLCASSLTPGYEQYFGPGTRLTVT.

The chain joins TRBV2 to TRBJ2-5, with TRBD1 matching 8 bases. Germline lookup yields CDR1 SNHLY and CDR2 FYNNEI. V dropped 8 bases and J dropped 10; count of bases not matched to a gene: 18. The CDR3 is 15 residues long. CDR3 region: CASPALTGGIEVQYF. CDR3 nucleotides: TGTGCCAGCCCGGCTCTTACAGGGGGAATTGAGGTCCAGTACTTC.

The V gene is TRBV27, the J gene TRBJ2-2, with D perhaps being TRBD1 or TRBD2 (5 bases each). The CDR3 is made up of 16 amino acids. The germline gives CDR1 MNHEY, CDR2 SMNVEV (reference sequence). Trimming took 6 bases from V and 6 from J, leaving 20 bases between them. CDR3 sequence reads: CASRPMGVLGPGELFF. In DNA, the CDR3 is TGTGCCAGCAGACCTATGGGGGTATTAGGACCCGGGGAGCTGTTTTTT.

V usage is TRBV4-2 and J usage is TRBJ2-1; TRBD2 matches 14 bases. In germline, CDR1 is LGHNA, CDR2 YNFKEQ. This CDR3 is 20 amino acids long. The V segment lost 3 bases and the J segment 2 bases; nucleotides outside the gene matches: 12. The CDR3 loop reads CASSHPMGLAGDKAYNEQFF. CDR3 coding DNA: TGTGCCAGCAGCCATCCTATGGGACTAGCGGGAGATAAGGCCTACAATGAGCAGTTCTTC.

Points on this clone: Other DNA sequences in the same sample also yield this CDR3. The rearrangement joins TRBV7-9 to TRBJ2-2; D gene ambiguous. With 5 bases removed from V and 1 base from J, the gap between germline ends came to 11 bases. CDR3 length: 15 residues. CDR1 is SEHNR, CDR2 FQNEAQ, per germline (reference sequence). Here the CDR3 reads CASSPVLENTGELFF. As DNA, the CDR3 is TGTGCCAGCAGCCCTGTATTAGAGAACACCGGGGAGCTGTTTTTT.

The rearrangement uses TRBV7-9 and TRBJ2-3; D uncertain. The ends were cut back, 8 bases at V and 1 base at J, with 10 bases in the middle. The germline CDR1 and CDR2 sequences are SEHNR and FQNEAQ (reference sequence). The CDR3 has 13 residues. This CDR3 is CASDSGGTDTQYF. The CDR3 nucleotides are TGTGCCAGCGACTCTGGCGGCACAGATACGCAGTATTTT.

The V call is TRBV6-5, the J call TRBJ1-3; D perhaps matches TRBD1 (5 bases). Germline CDR1 reads MNHEY; CDR2 reads SVGAGI. V dropped 0 bases and J dropped 2 bases, with 8 bases sitting between them. The CDR3 runs 15 residues. The CDR3 loop is CASSYSRQTGNTIYF. Written as DNA, the CDR3 is TGTGCCAGCAGTTACTCGAGACAGACTGGAAACACCATATATTTT.

The CDR3: CASTGYGNQPQHF. In DNA form, the CDR3 reads TGTGCCAGCACCGGGTATGGCAATCAGCCCCAGCATTTT. The rearrangement joins TRBV25-1 to TRBJ1-5; D gene unclear. V was pared by 7 bases and J by 2 bases, with 9 bases between. The CDR3 extends over 13 amino acids. The germline CDR1 and CDR2 sequences are MGHDK and SYGVNS.

The chain recombines TRBV27 with TRBJ2-1, with 7 bases identical to TRBD1. CDR3 length equals 16 residues. Germline CDR1 reads MNHEY; CDR2 reads SMNVEV (reference sequence). V lost 7 bases and J lost 0; bases outside the gene matches: 9. The CDR3 here is CASTDRVSGSYNEQFF. CDR3 bases: TGTGCCAGCACTGACAGGGTCTCGGGCTCCTACAATGAGCAGTTCTTC.